Listed here is a single T cell receptor beta chain. Antigen specificity is unknown. Other DNA sequences from this sample encode an identical CDR3 as well. The data were obtained in a study of CD8+ T cells in alopecia areata. As for the study in general: Oral tofacitinib, 5 to 10 mg twice daily, was given in an open-label trial. The study, taken as a whole, reports: The study found tofacitinib significantly decreased scalp clonality and expanded CD8+ clones among the top 100. The study found higher clonality in lesional than normal scalp, especially in alopecia totalis/universalis.

The authors extracted RNA and reverse transcribed it into cDNA as the sequencing template. Assay: immunoSEQ multiplex PCR; the TCRdb copy retains only in-frame clones and omits some. The repertoire holds about 120,000 clones, 50% to 55% seen once, with about 0.5% in the top ten. As for treatment: oral pan-JAK inhibitor, 5-10 mg twice daily. Obtained from alopecia areata patients were lesional scalp punch biopsies along with peripheral blood. Deletions cut 5 bases from V and 2 bases from J, with 4 bases between. The V gene's germline CDR1 is MDHEN and CDR2 SYDVKM. The CDR3 covers 11 residues. Sequences were derived from CD4+ T cells sorted from blood, sampled at week 4, from a patient treated with tofacitinib. The rearrangement links TRBV28 to TRBJ2-7; D remains ambiguous. This TCR came from a human donor with alopecia areata. The CDR3 DNA reads as TGTGCCAGCAGTCTCACCTACGAGCAGTACTTC. Translation: CASSLTYEQYF.